The table lists the clone carrying this T cell receptor beta chain with many counts. This CDR3 is built from 18 residues. V was clipped by 4 bases and J by 4 bases, with 26 bases between them. Germline assignment: CDR1 SGHRS and CDR2 YFSETQ. This entry is derived from a study of HIV-infected patients and healthy controls. The repertoire came from unfractionated whole blood and reflected all unsorted peripheral T cells. cDNA was made from 500 ng RNA using alpha and beta constant primers. Each of the alpha and beta chains got its own library through chain-specific third strand synthesis with indices. One entry per CDR3 protein results from TCRdb running MiXCR on the 5' RACE reads. The profile shows about 7,600 distinct CDR3 sequences, 8% to 10% of them singletons.

V gene TRBV5-1 combines with J gene TRBJ1-2; D uncertain. The specimen was blood, collected before antiretroviral therapy. This receptor was identified in an adult with HIV infection. The CDR3 DNA reads as TGCGCCAGCAGCCAATCGACCGGCAGCCCATCGACACTCTATGGCTACACCTTC. Its protein is CASSQSTGSPSTLYGYTF. Using reference TRBV5-1 and TRBJ1-2 for the parts outside the CDR3, the full variable domain is KAGVTQTPRYLIKTRGQQVTLSCSPISGHRSVSWYQQTPGQGLQFLFEYFSETQRNKGNFPGRFSGRQFSNSRSEMNVSTLELGDSALYLCASSQSTGSPSTLYGYTFGSGTRLTVV.